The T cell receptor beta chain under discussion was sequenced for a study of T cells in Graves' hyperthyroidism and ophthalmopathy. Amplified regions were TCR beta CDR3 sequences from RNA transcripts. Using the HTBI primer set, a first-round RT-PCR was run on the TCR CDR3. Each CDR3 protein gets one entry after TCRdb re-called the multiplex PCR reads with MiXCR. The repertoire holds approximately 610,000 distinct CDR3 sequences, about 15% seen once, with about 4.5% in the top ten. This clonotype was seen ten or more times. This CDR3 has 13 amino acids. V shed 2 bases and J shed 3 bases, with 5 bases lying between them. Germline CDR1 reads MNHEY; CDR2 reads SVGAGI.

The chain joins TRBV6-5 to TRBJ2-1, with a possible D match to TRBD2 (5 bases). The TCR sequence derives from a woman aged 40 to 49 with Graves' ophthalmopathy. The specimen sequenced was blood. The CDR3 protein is CASSYDYYNEQFF. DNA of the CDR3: TGTGCCAGCAGTTACGACTACTACAATGAGCAGTTCTTC.